The 21 T cell receptor beta chains below all came from one sample that was sequenced in a study of blood T cell repertoires in COVID-19. Using immunoSEQ multiplex PCR, the repertoire was profiled, and TCRdb retains in-frame clones only, with some absent. Here the sample spans roughly 180,000 clones, roughly 82% being singletons. Sequencing used PBMCs or T cells enriched from blood (not recorded which). These receptors came from a woman aged 25 to 45 who had recovered from COVID-19.

The genes are TRBV6-2 or TRBV6-3 and TRBJ2-7; D is possibly TRBD1 (6 bases). The V and J ends lost 3 bases and 3 bases respectively, with 15 bases between them. The CDR3 spans 15 residues. Germline V gene data show CDR1 as MNHEY and CDR2 as SVGEGT. The DNA for the CDR3 is TGTGCCAGCAGTTATTCAGGACAGAATAACTACGAGCAGTACTTC. The encoded protein is CASSYSGQNNYEQYF.

CDR3 sequence: CASSPRDYTNNEQFF. In nucleotides, the CDR3 is TGTGCCAGCAGTCCCAGGGACTATACCAACAATGAGCAGTTCTTC. The genes are TRBV28 and TRBJ2-1, with TRBD2 identical over 7 bases. The junction had 9 bases not matched to a gene; V was cut back by 5 bases and J by 5 bases. The CDR3 extends over 15 amino acids. The V gene's germline CDR1 is MDHEN and CDR2 SYDVKM. The entire variable domain, with the rest obtained from reference TRBV28 and TRBJ2-1, is as follows: DVKVTQSSRYLVKRTGEKVFLECVQDMDHENMFWYRQDPGLGLRLIYFSYDVKMKEKGDIPEGYSVSREKKERFSLILESASTNQTSMYLCASSPRDYTNNEQFFGPGTRLTVL.

The V call is TRBV5-1, the J call TRBJ1-3, with a possible D match to TRBD1 (5 bases). The CDR3 has 16 residues. Per the germline V gene, CDR1 is SGHRS and CDR2 is YFSETQ. The V end was cut by 0 bases, the J end by 2 bases, with 12 bases between. CDR3 bases: TGCGCCAGCAGCTTGGAGGGGCGCTTGGCTGGAAACACCATATATTTT. Residues: CASSLEGRLAGNTIYF.

This clone was detected a few times. The chain joins TRBV27 to TRBJ2-1; D not resolved. The CDR3 consists of 11 residues. The germline gives CDR1 MNHEY, CDR2 SMNVEV (reference sequence). The ends were cut back, 4 bases at V and 10 bases at J, with 8 bases in the middle. The CDR3 sequence is CASSSGMEQFF. The DNA of the CDR3 is TGTGCCAGCAGTTCGGGTATGGAGCAGTTCTTC.

This clone has a single count. V usage is TRBV9 and J usage is TRBJ2-5, with D perhaps TRBD1 (6 bases). Trimming took 0 bases from V and 2 from J, leaving 8 bases between them. The germline CDR1 and CDR2 sequences are SGDLS and YYNGEE. The CDR3 extends over 14 amino acids. The CDR3 DNA reads as TGTGCCAGCAGCGTAGACGGGACACAAGAGACCCAGTACTTC. This encodes CASSVDGTQETQYF. The whole variable domain, remainder taken from reference TRBV9 and TRBJ2-5, is DSGVTQTPKHLITATGQRVTLRCSPRSGDLSVYWYQQSLDQGLQFLIQYYNGEERAKGNILERFSAQQFPDLHSELNLSSLELGDSALYFCASSVDGTQETQYFGPGTRLLVL.

The chain has TRBV15 and TRBJ2-2; D is uncertain. Germline lookup yields CDR1 LNHNV and CDR2 YYDKDF (reference sequence). V was trimmed by 0 bases and J by 4 bases, leaving 9 bases between them. The CDR3 is 15 amino acids. CDR3 nucleotide sequence: TGTGCCACCAGCAGAGATGGCCCCTCCACCGGGGAGCTGTTTTTT. This translates into CATSRDGPSTGELFF.

In this sample, this clone turned up a few times. The V call is TRBV6-5, the J call TRBJ1-4, with D unclear. The length of the CDR3 is 15 residues. The germline V gene encodes CDR1 MNHEY and CDR2 SVGAGI. Trimming cost V 2 bases and J 2 bases, with 9 bases left between them. CDR3 residues: CASSYRRTTNEKLFF. The CDR3 DNA follows: TGTGCCAGCAGTTACCGCAGGACTACTAATGAAAAACTGTTTTTT.

V usage is TRBV2 and J usage is TRBJ2-7; TRBD2 is a possible D gene (6 bases). This CDR3 has 14 residues. CDR1 SNHLY and CDR2 FYNNEI come from the germline V gene. V was trimmed by 4 bases and J by 6 bases, leaving 16 bases between them. The chain's CDR3 is CASSGSLALSEQYF. The CDR3 region has the DNA TGTGCCAGCAGTGGTTCTCTAGCGCTTTCCGAGCAGTACTTC.

The rearrangement links TRBV18 to TRBJ1-2; TRBD1 matches at 10 bases. The V segment lost 2 bases and the J segment 6 bases; nucleotides outside the gene matches: 3. The CDR3 spans 14 residues. Looked up from germline, CDR1 is KGHSH and CDR2 is LQKENI. CDR3 in amino acids: CASSPDGTGDGYTF. The CDR3 DNA follows: TGTGCCAGCTCACCAGACGGGACAGGGGATGGCTACACCTTC.

The V call is TRBV10-3, the J call TRBJ2-7; 9 bases map to TRBD2. CDR1 and CDR2 from the germline V gene are ENHRY and SYGVKD. This CDR3 has 19 amino acids. With V trimmed by 3 bases and J by 6 bases, 21 bases remained unmatched. CDR3 residues: CAISEGVPLGLAGTREQYF. DNA of the CDR3: TGTGCCATCAGTGAAGGGGTGCCATTAGGGCTAGCGGGAACTCGCGAGCAGTACTTC.

J is TRBJ2-1 and V is TRBV5-6, with 7 nucleotides matching TRBD2. This CDR3 region has 16 residues. The V gene end was trimmed by 1 base and the J gene end by 0 bases; junction bases not matched to a gene: 4. Germline CDR1 and CDR2: SGHDT and YYEEEE. The CDR3 spells CASSLRAGRSYNEQFF. DNA of the CDR3: TGTGCCAGCAGCTTGAGAGCGGGGCGCTCCTACAATGAGCAGTTCTTC.

The chain combines TRBV28 with TRBJ2-1, with D possibly being TRBD1 (7 bases). The V gene lost 5 bases and the J gene lost 9 bases, with 29 bases spanning the gap. The CDR3 length is 18 residues. Germline V gene sequence: CDR1 MDHEN, CDR2 SYDVKM. For the CDR3, the DNA is TGTGCCAGCAGTCCCCACCCCAATACAGGGGAGGTGTATCTTGAGCAGTTCTTC. Encoded protein: CASSPHPNTGEVYLEQFF. Together with reference TRBV28 and TRBJ2-1, the CDR3 gives the full variable domain: DVKVTQSSRYLVKRTGEKVFLECVQDMDHENMFWYRQDPGLGLRLIYFSYDVKMKEKGDIPEGYSVSREKKERFSLILESASTNQTSMYLCASSPHPNTGEVYLEQFFGPGTRLTVL.

J is TRBJ1-4 and V is TRBV10-3; D is possibly TRBD1 (5 bases). This CDR3 is 14 amino acids long. Germline assignment: CDR1 ENHRY and CDR2 SYGVKD. V was shortened by 10 bases and J by 5 bases, with 17 bases between the two germline ends. CDR3: CATRADSVNEKLFF. Written as DNA, the CDR3 is TGTGCCACCCGAGCCGACAGTGTAAATGAAAAACTGTTTTTT.

The chain combines TRBV7-2 with TRBJ2-5, with 11 bases fitting TRBD1. Germline assignment: CDR1 SGHTA and CDR2 FQGNSA. CDR3 size: 17 residues. Trimming at V came to 5 bases and at J to 1 base, leaving 9 bases not matched to a gene. CDR3 in amino acids: CASSMGWDRGFQETQYF. The CDR3 DNA follows: TGTGCCAGCAGCATGGGATGGGACAGGGGGTTCCAAGAGACCCAGTACTTC. The whole variable domain, filled in from reference TRBV7-2 and TRBJ2-5, reads GAGVSQSPSNKVTEKGKDVELRCDPISGHTALYWYRQSLGQGLEFLIYFQGNSAPDKSGLPSDRFSAERTGGSVSTLTIQRTQQEDSAVYLCASSMGWDRGFQETQYFGPGTRLLVL.

The rearrangement joins TRBV27 to TRBJ1-1; the D is unclear. Germline V gene lookup returns CDR1 MNHEY and CDR2 SMNVEV (reference sequence). Trimming took 7 bases from V and 1 from J, leaving 10 bases between them. The CDR3 totals 13 residues. CDR3 residues: CASNLRQNTEAFF. Written as DNA, the CDR3 is TGTGCCAGCAACTTAAGACAGAACACTGAAGCTTTCTTT.

The chain combines TRBV7-9 with TRBJ1-1, with TRBD1 identical over 8 bases. V shed 3 bases, J shed 4 bases, and the junction held 10 bases outside the gene matches. This CDR3 is built from 16 residues. The germline V gene encodes CDR1 SEHNR and CDR2 FQNEAQ (reference sequence). The CDR3 loop reads CASSFRTGMDSTEAFF. CDR3 bases: TGTGCCAGCAGCTTCCGGACAGGGATGGACAGCACTGAAGCTTTCTTT.

The chain combines TRBV18 with TRBJ2-6, with a possible D match to TRBD2 (6 bases). Germline-derived CDR1 and CDR2 are KGHSH and LQKENI. This CDR3 region has 17 residues. Trimming stripped 0 bases from V and 2 bases from J, with 11 bases between. The CDR3 DNA reads TGTGCCAGCTCACCACCGAATTCGGGGGCTGGGGCCAACGTCCTGACTTTC. This codes for CASSPPNSGAGANVLTF.

This chain uses TRBV6-4 with TRBJ1-2, with D uncertain. CDR3 length: 14 residues. With 2 bases removed from V and 8 bases from J, the gap between germline ends came to 15 bases. In germline, CDR1 is MRHNA, CDR2 SNTAGT. DNA of the CDR3: TGTGCCAGCAGTGACGGGCAGGCCGCGGGAGGCTACACCTTC. This encodes CASSDGQAAGGYTF.

The chain is built from TRBV5-6 and TRBJ2-7; a weak D match, TRBD1 (6 bases). CDR1 and CDR2 from the germline V gene are SGHDT and YYEEEE. This CDR3 comprises 13 residues. V shed 1 base and J shed 4 bases, with 9 bases lying between them. The CDR3 protein is CASSLRTAYEQYF. The CDR3 DNA reads TGTGCCAGCAGCTTGAGGACAGCATACGAGCAGTACTTC.

The CDR3 region is CASSRLWDRGGETQYF. CDR3 nucleotide sequence: TGTGCCAGCAGTCGCCTATGGGACAGGGGGGGAGAGACCCAGTACTTC. The chain couples TRBV6-6 to TRBJ2-5, with 11 positions matching TRBD1. In germline, CDR1 is MNHNY, CDR2 SVGAGI (reference sequence). V shed 5 bases and J 4 bases; nucleotides not matched to a gene: 9. CDR3 size: 16 residues.

This clone has a handful of counts. This chain uses TRBV19 with TRBJ1-2; no firm D call. This CDR3 region has 15 residues. Trimming took off 4 bases at V and 0 bases at J, with 12 bases between the two ends. From germline, CDR1 is LNHDA and CDR2 SQIVND (reference sequence). Here the CDR3 DNA reads TGTGCCAGTAGTAGAGGGCAGGCGACTAACTATGGCTACACCTTC. It translates to CASSRGQATNYGYTF.